This entry lists 32 T cell receptor beta chains sequenced from one sample in a study of CD8+CD57+ T cells in acquired aplastic anemia. An expansion of CD8+CD57+ cells by flow cytometry had been shown in patients chosen for sequencing. The template for TCR beta VDJ and CDR3 sequence profiling was genomic DNA. TCRdb re-called the reads with MiXCR, one entry per CDR3 protein. The table shows about 180,000 distinct CDR3 sequences, with 63% occurring only once. The source material was sorted CD4+, CD8+, or CD8+CD57+ T cells (not recorded which) from PBMCs. The receptors shown here come from a human donor with aplastic anemia.

The chain uses TRBV24-1 and TRBJ1-2, with D tentatively TRBD1 (6 bases). CDR3 length equals 12 residues. Trimming removed 8 bases at V and 6 bases at J, with 12 bases between. Germline V CDR1 and CDR2: KGHDR, SFDVKD. The CDR3 protein is CATIQGLHGYTF. In nucleotides, the CDR3 is TGTGCCACCATCCAGGGGTTACATGGCTACACCTTC.

A word on this clonotype: Sequence at one end of the junction differs from germline and may be a read error. This chain joins TRBV10-3 and TRBJ1-1; D is ambiguous. The CDR3 length is 12 residues. From germline, CDR1 is ENHRY and CDR2 SYGVKD. Written as DNA, the CDR3 is TGTGTCTCTAGTGACCCGAACACTGAAGCTTGCTTT. Amino acid sequence: CVSSDPNTEACF.

As regards this clonotype: At one boundary the junction diverges from the germline segment, which might be a read error. V is TRBV2 and J is TRBJ2-2; 8 positions agree with TRBD1. This CDR3 is 14 amino acids long. Germline CDR1 is SNHLY and CDR2 is FYNNEI. Here the CDR3 reads CTSLDRGNTGELFF. In nucleotides, the CDR3 is TGTACCAGCCTCGACAGGGGGAACACCGGGGAGCTGTTTTTT.

The sample holds many counts of this clonotype. The chain recombines TRBV2 with TRBJ2-5, with D possibly being TRBD1 (5 bases). The CDR3 contains 15 residues. Germline CDR1 and CDR2: SNHLY and FYNNEI. V lost 3 bases and J lost 1, with 12 bases in between. For the CDR3, the DNA is TGTGCCAGCAGTGATTCCAGGGCCCCCCAAGAGACCCAGTACTTC. This sequence encodes CASSDSRAPQETQYF. Looking up the rest from reference TRBV2 and TRBJ2-5 gives the full variable domain: EPEVTQTPSHQVTQMGQEVILRCVPISNHLYFYWYRQILGQKVEFLVSFYNNEISEKSEIFDDQFSVERPDGSNFTLKIRSTKLEDSAMYFCASSDSRAPQETQYFGPGTRLLVL.

The sample holds a few counts of this clonotype. The CDR3 DNA sequence: TGTGCCAGCTTCGGGGGGGGCCACTACAATGAGCAGTTCTTC. This translates into CASFGGGHYNEQFF. The J gene is TRBJ2-1, the V gene TRBV27, with 8 bases lining up with TRBD2. The CDR3 has 14 amino acids. Germline values: CDR1 MNHEY, CDR2 SMNVEV (reference sequence). Trimming removed 8 bases from V and 3 bases from J; junction bases left unmatched: 6.

The V gene is TRBV20-1, the J gene TRBJ1-2; 10 bases align to TRBD1. V dropped 0 bases and J dropped 8; count of bases not matched to a gene: 9. Germline-derived CDR1 and CDR2 are DFQATT and SNEGSKA (reference sequence). This CDR3 has 15 amino acids. CDR3: CSARDLGDRGLGYTF. CDR3 sequence (DNA): TGCAGTGCTAGAGATCTAGGGGACAGGGGTTTAGGCTACACCTTC.

This sequence joins TRBV20-1 and TRBJ2-1; D unclear. There are 14 residues in the CDR3. Germline V lookup: CDR1 DFQATT, CDR2 SNEGSKA (reference sequence). V lost 0 bases, J lost 11 bases, and 17 bases lay in between. Here the CDR3 reads CSARDLLHETQQFF. As DNA, the CDR3 is TGCAGTGCTAGAGATCTCCTCCATGAAACCCAGCAGTTCTTC.

Regarding this clonotype: One end of the junction fails to match germline, which may point to a read error. This chain joins TRBV13 and TRBJ2-7, with D possibly TRBD2 on 5 matching bases. Germline V gives CDR1 PRHDT, CDR2 FYEKMQ (reference sequence). CDR3 length: 14 residues. This chain's CDR3 is CASSSRDHQREQYF. CDR3 DNA sequence: TGCGCCAGCAGCTCACGGGATCACCAACGGGAGCAGTACTTC.

This clonotype was detected many times. This rearrangement joins TRBV7-9 to TRBJ1-1, with D possibly being TRBD1 (6 bases). Germline assignment: CDR1 SEHNR and CDR2 FQNEAQ (reference sequence). The ends were cut back, 4 bases at V and 3 bases at J, with 21 bases in the middle. The CDR3 loop spans 17 amino acids. The CDR3 spells CASSSEVGGVRYTEAFF. As DNA, the CDR3 is TGTGCCAGCAGCTCCGAGGTCGGGGGCGTACGGTACACTGAAGCTTTCTTT.

This clonotype was seen many times. The V and J genes are TRBV9 and TRBJ2-7; D unclear. V dropped 0 bases and J dropped 2 bases, with 9 bases sitting between them. The CDR3 spans 14 residues. Per germline, CDR1 SGDLS and CDR2 YYNGEE. For the CDR3, the DNA is TGTGCCAGCAGCGTAGGTTACCAGACCTACGAGCAGTACTTC. Translating gives CASSVGYQTYEQYF.

The chain employs TRBV20-1 and TRBJ1-1; D is ambiguous. Trimming shortened V by 6 bases and J by 7 bases, and 15 bases separated the two germline ends. The CDR3 length is 12 residues. The germline gives CDR1 DFQATT, CDR2 SNEGSKA (reference sequence). CDR3 protein: CSAPGDGGEAFF. CDR3 nucleotides: TGCAGTGCGCCTGGTGATGGAGGTGAAGCTTTCTTT.

J is TRBJ2-5 and V is TRBV7-9; a possible D gene is TRBD1 (6 bases). V lost 3 bases and J 3 bases, leaving 11 bases between the germline ends. The CDR3 runs 14 residues. Germline V CDR1 and CDR2: SEHNR, FQNEAQ (reference sequence). CDR3 sequence reads: CASSFWSGEETQYF. Written as DNA, the CDR3 is TGTGCCAGCAGCTTTTGGTCAGGGGAAGAGACCCAGTACTTC.

In this sample, this clonotype turned up many times. This rearrangement joins TRBV4-1 to TRBJ2-7, with D possibly matching TRBD1 (6 bases). The germline CDR1 and CDR2 sequences are MGHRA and YSYEKL. V shed 2 bases and J shed 3 bases, with 14 bases lying between them. The CDR3 length is 15 residues. As DNA, the CDR3 is TGCGCCAGCAGCCAATATATCCGGGACAACTACGAGCAGTACTTC. It encodes CASSQYIRDNYEQYF.

This clonotype was observed a handful of times. V is TRBV20-1 and J is TRBJ2-3; 12 bases are shared with TRBD2. In germline, CDR1 is DFQATT, CDR2 SNEGSKA (reference sequence). This CDR3 region has 14 residues. The junction had 1 base not matched to a gene; V was cut back by 5 bases and J by 1 base. CDR3 amino acids: CSAGTSGRTDTQYF. The DNA for the CDR3 is TGCAGTGCTGGGACTAGCGGGCGCACAGATACGCAGTATTTT.

CDR3 nucleotide sequence: TGTGCCAGCAGCGTAGAAGGAGGGTCAGATTCACCCCTCCACTTT. Protein sequence: CASSVEGGSDSPLHF. This chain connects TRBV9 to TRBJ1-6; no clear D gene. The CDR3 consists of 15 residues. Germline-derived CDR1 and CDR2 are SGDLS and YYNGEE. V was shortened by 0 bases and J by 8 bases, with 12 bases between the two germline ends.

V and J are TRBV10-3 and TRBJ1-1; possible D gene TRBD1, 6 bases. V was clipped by 10 bases and J by 5 bases, with 23 bases between them. The germline CDR1 and CDR2 sequences are ENHRY and SYGVKD. The CDR3 spans 15 residues. CDR3 loop: CATKQGRSWETEAFF. The CDR3 DNA reads TGTGCCACCAAACAGGGCAGGAGTTGGGAAACTGAAGCTTTCTTT.

The CDR3 loop is CATSSRRGAVAKNIQYF. The CDR3 DNA reads as TGTGCCACCAGCTCCCGGCGGGGAGCGGTGGCCAAAAACATTCAGTACTTC. The V call is TRBV15, the J call TRBJ2-4, with D perhaps TRBD2 (6 bases). This CDR3 has 17 residues. CDR1 and CDR2 from the germline V gene are LNHNV and YYDKDF (reference sequence). The V and J ends lost 5 bases and 1 base respectively, with 18 bases between them.

This clonotype was seen many times. V and J are TRBV7-3 and TRBJ2-1, with D perhaps being TRBD1 or TRBD2 (5 bases each). Germline CDR1 is SGHTA and CDR2 is FQGTGA. This CDR3 is 15 amino acids long. Trimming shortened V by 5 bases and J by 5 bases, and 16 bases separated the two germline ends. The CDR3 here is CASSRAGGANNEQFF. Here the CDR3 DNA reads TGTGCCAGCAGCCGGGCGGGTGGGGCAAACAATGAGCAGTTCTTC.

The sample holds many counts of this clonotype. J is TRBJ2-1 and V is TRBV29-1; 7 bases agree with TRBD2. Germline V lookup: CDR1 SQVTM, CDR2 ANQGSEA. The ends lost 3 bases at V and 4 bases at J; junction bases unmatched: 6. This CDR3 contains 14 residues. CDR3 sequence (DNA): TGCAGCGTTGATGGCCAGCGGGGATACAATGAGCAGTTCTTC. This translates into CSVDGQRGYNEQFF.

The rearrangement uses TRBV7-9 and TRBJ1-6; D remains unclear. Germline lookup yields CDR1 SEHNR and CDR2 FQNEAQ (reference sequence). The CDR3 has 12 residues. Deletions cut 5 bases from V and 7 bases from J, with 6 bases between. CDR3 nucleotide sequence: TGTGCCAGCAGCGACAACAATTCACCCCTCCACTTT. This gives the protein CASSDNNSPLHF.

The chain recombines TRBV6-5 with TRBJ2-3; D not certain. Looked up from germline, CDR1 is MNHEY and CDR2 is SVGAGI. The CDR3 loop spans 14 amino acids. The V and J ends lost 6 bases and 4 bases respectively, with 14 bases between them. The CDR3 nucleotides read TGTGCCAGCAGCCCTAACCCGGTGGCAGATACGCAGTATTTT. It specifies CASSPNPVADTQYF.

A remark on this clonotype: The junction and the germline gene differ at one end; a read error may be behind it. The chain uses TRBV24-1 and TRBJ2-1; D is ambiguous. This CDR3 is 14 amino acids long. In germline, CDR1 is KGHDR, CDR2 SFDVKD. The CDR3 sequence: CATSDLGSYNEQSF. The CDR3 DNA follows: TGTGCCACCAGTGATTTGGGCAGCTACAATGAGCAGTCCTTC.

The chain links TRBV7-9 to TRBJ1-3; 9 bases are a match to TRBD1. V shed 1 base, J shed 2 bases, and the junction held 6 bases outside the gene matches. Germline-derived CDR1 and CDR2 are SEHNR and FQNEAQ (reference sequence). The CDR3 loop spans 17 amino acids. The CDR3 nucleotides are TGTGCCAGCAGCTTAGGAGGGACAGGGTGGACTGGAAACACCATATATTTT. It encodes CASSLGGTGWTGNTIYF.

The rearrangement uses TRBV9 and TRBJ1-4; 9 bases align to TRBD1. J was trimmed by 7 bases and V by 3 bases; bases with no gene match: 10. The CDR3 totals 16 residues. Germline CDR1 is SGDLS and CDR2 is YYNGEE. The chain's CDR3 is CASSGGSGTGFEKLFF. DNA of the CDR3: TGTGCCAGCAGCGGAGGGTCCGGGACAGGGTTTGAAAAACTGTTTTTT.

This clonotype was seen a handful of times. The V call is TRBV19, the J call TRBJ2-5; 7 bases align to TRBD1. From germline, CDR1 is LNHDA and CDR2 SQIVND (reference sequence). Trimming took 5 bases from V and 2 from J; bases not matched to a gene: 8. The CDR3 covers 15 residues. The CDR3 DNA reads TGTGCCAGTAGTCCACGGGACAGTTTACAAGAGACCCAGTACTTC. Its translation: CASSPRDSLQETQYF.

The chain combines TRBV5-1 with TRBJ2-3; D is perhaps TRBD1 (6 bases). The CDR3 is made up of 16 amino acids. The V end lost 0 bases, the J end lost 5 bases, and 16 bases lay between the germline ends. The germline gives CDR1 SGHRS, CDR2 YFSETQ. The CDR3 DNA sequence: TGCGCCAGCAGCTTGGAAGTGGCAGGGGCTGGAGATACGCAGTATTTT. Translating it yields CASSLEVAGAGDTQYF.

V usage is TRBV5-1 and J usage is TRBJ1-1, with TRBD1 matching 7 bases. From germline, CDR1 is SGHRS and CDR2 YFSETQ. This CDR3 is built from 14 residues. J gave up 3 bases and V 4 bases, and 6 bases lay outside the gene matches. CDR3 loop: CASSTTQGDTEAFF. DNA of the CDR3: TGCGCCAGCAGCACCACTCAGGGGGACACTGAAGCTTTCTTT.

The rearrangement links TRBV15 to TRBJ2-6; D call uncertain. V was trimmed by 0 bases and J by 0 bases, leaving 6 bases between them. Germline V CDR1 and CDR2: LNHNV, YYDKDF (reference sequence). CDR3 length: 16 residues. CDR3 sequence reads: CATSRDRSSGANVLTF. The CDR3 nucleotides are TGTGCCACCAGCAGAGATCGGAGCTCTGGGGCCAACGTCCTGACTTTC.

As to this clonotype: An end of the junction differs from the germline gene, which may be a read error. The rearrangement links TRBV19 to TRBJ1-1; unclear D gene. The V gene's germline CDR1 is LNHDA and CDR2 SQIVND (reference sequence). This CDR3 has 13 amino acids. Here the CDR3 reads CASSIEGITEALF. CDR3 nucleotides: TGTGCCAGTAGTATAGAAGGGATCACTGAAGCTCTCTTT.

The chain employs TRBV20-1 and TRBJ1-2; D gene ambiguous. V lost 0 bases to trimming and J lost 0 bases, with 11 bases between them. CDR1 DFQATT and CDR2 SNEGSKA come from the germline V gene (reference sequence). The CDR3 extends over 15 amino acids. The CDR3 DNA reads TGCAGTGCTAGAGATGTGGCAGTAGCTAACTATGGCTACACCTTC. It translates to CSARDVAVANYGYTF.

This clonotype was counted a few times. The chain combines TRBV29-1 with TRBJ1-2; no clear D gene. The CDR3 contains 12 residues. Germline V gene data show CDR1 as SQVTM and CDR2 as ANQGSEA. Between the trimmed V and J ends, which lost 7 bases and 7 bases, there was a span of 16 bases. The CDR3 sequence is CSAPLAPPGYTF. The CDR3 DNA follows: TGCAGCGCCCCCCTCGCCCCCCCTGGCTACACCTTC.

This clonotype occurred many times. The chain combines TRBV7-9 with TRBJ1-4; a possible D gene is TRBD1 (5 bases). V lost 3 bases and J lost 5, with 13 bases in between. Germline CDR1 reads SEHNR; CDR2 reads FQNEAQ (reference sequence). The CDR3 length is 15 residues. The CDR3 sequence is CASSFPGTDNEKLFF. The CDR3 DNA sequence: TGTGCCAGCAGCTTCCCTGGGACCGACAATGAAAAACTGTTTTTT.